This T cell receptor beta chain came from a study of sequential checkpoint blockade in melanoma. Study details: Arm A got nivolumab then ipilimumab; arm B the reverse, 1:1. Each arm's sequence ended with maintenance nivolumab.

The method was immunoSEQ multiplex PCR; TCRdb's version includes in-frame clones alone and lacks a portion of them. The sample holds fewer than 35,000 clones, 86% seen once. The CDR3 is made up of 17 amino acids. V shed 5 bases and J shed 3 bases, with 22 bases lying between them. Looked up from germline, CDR1 is SNHLY and CDR2 is FYNNEI. As for treatment: randomized to nivolumab then ipilimumab (arm A) or the reverse (arm B). Patients had received no earlier DNA-damaging chemotherapy. Sorted cells were live CD3+CD8+, lacking CD19 and CD56, from PBMCs. The count of this clone is one. The sequenced sample was CD8+ T cells sorted from blood (inferred from file names), obtained from a patient given nivolumab and ipilimumab in sequence. The chain carries TRBV2 and TRBJ1-1; D is undetermined. This sequence was found in a human donor with melanoma. The CDR3 DNA sequence: TGTGCCAGCAGTTCACCCGGGGAGGTTGGTTTTGACACTGAAGCTTTCTTT. Translating gives CASSSPGEVGFDTEAFF.